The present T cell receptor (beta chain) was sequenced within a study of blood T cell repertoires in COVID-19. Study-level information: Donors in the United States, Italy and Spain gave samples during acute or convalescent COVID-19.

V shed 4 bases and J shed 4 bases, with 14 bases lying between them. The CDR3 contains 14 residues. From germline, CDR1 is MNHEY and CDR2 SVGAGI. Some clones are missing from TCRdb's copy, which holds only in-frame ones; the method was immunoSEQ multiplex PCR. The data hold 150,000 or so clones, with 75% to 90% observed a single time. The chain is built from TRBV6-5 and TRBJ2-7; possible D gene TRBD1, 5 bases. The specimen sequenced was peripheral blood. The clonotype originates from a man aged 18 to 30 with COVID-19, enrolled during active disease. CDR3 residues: CASSLAGIRYEQYF. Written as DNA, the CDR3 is TGTGCCAGCAGTTTAGCAGGGATCAGGTACGAGCAGTACTTC.